This T cell receptor (beta chain) was captured in a study of shared clonotypes between healthy human individuals. Libraries were prepared by immunoSEQ multiplex PCR; TCRdb keeps only in-frame clonotypes and omits some of them. The table has fewer than 850,000 clones, around 96% seen once. Study outcomes and limitations: Naive subsets typically showed greater estimated richness than memory subsets. Naive CD4 clonotypes were shared across a few donors at roughly 4.6%.

The germline V gene encodes CDR1 SEHNR and CDR2 FQNEAQ (reference sequence). Trimming removed 1 base from V and 4 bases from J; junction bases left unmatched: 4. This CDR3 is built from 15 residues. CD8 cells classed as naive were CD45RO-negative and positively selected for CCR7, excluding terminally differentiated effector memory CD45RA+ cells. Concerning this clone itself: Its antigen is currently unknown.

This receptor was identified in a young man in good health. Sample: naive CD8+ T cells sorted from blood. The chain employs TRBV7-9 and TRBJ2-5, with 9 bases aligning to TRBD1. In DNA form, the CDR3 reads TGTGCCAGCAGCTTAGAGACAGGGGGTAGAGAGACCCAGTACTTC. Its translation is CASSLETGGRETQYF.